Following are 8 T cell receptor beta chains from one sample sequenced in a study of identical twins. TCRdb re-derived calls from the 5' RACE reads in MiXCR, one entry per CDR3 protein. The data hold about 470,000 distinct CDR3 sequences, with roughly 24% observed a single time. The same specimen was also included in a second study, on T cells expressing NK-cell markers.

What was sequenced was CD4+ T cells sorted from blood. All receptors come from a woman in her late teens or twenties in good health.

This clonotype appeared a few times. The CDR3 sequence is CASSQFKGLIYNEQFF. The CDR3 DNA sequence: TGTGCCAGCAGCCAATTCAAGGGACTGATCTACAATGAGCAGTTCTTC. This chain connects TRBV3-1 to TRBJ2-1, with a possible D match to TRBD2 (6 bases). Trimming took 2 bases from V and 3 from J, leaving 14 bases between them. Germline assignment: CDR1 LGHDT and CDR2 YNNKEL (reference sequence). The CDR3 sequence is 16 residues long.

This clonotype was seen only a few times. The chain links TRBV11-2 to TRBJ2-7; 14 bases fit TRBD2. CDR1 is SGHAT and CDR2 is FQNNGV in the germline V gene. The CDR3 covers 16 residues. The V gene end was trimmed by 4 bases and the J gene end by 6 bases; junction bases not matched to a gene: 8. The CDR3 spells CASSWGLAGDVPEQYF. The CDR3 nucleotides read TGTGCCAGCAGCTGGGGACTAGCGGGAGACGTCCCCGAGCAGTACTTC.

The chain couples TRBV20-1 to TRBJ1-3; no clear D gene. The ends were cut back, 4 bases at V and 5 bases at J, with 12 bases in the middle. Germline V gene lookup returns CDR1 DFQATT and CDR2 SNEGSKA (reference sequence). This CDR3 is 13 amino acids long. The CDR3 loop reads CSAMDRNRNTIYF. The DNA for the CDR3 is TGCAGTGCTATGGACCGTAATCGAAACACCATATATTTT.

The CDR3 nucleotides read TGTGCCAGCAGCTCACCCCAGTCTAGCGGGAGCTCCTACAATGAGCAGTTCTTC. It encodes CASSSPQSSGSSYNEQFF. The chain joins TRBV11-2 to TRBJ2-1; TRBD2 aligns across 10 bases. The CDR3 is made up of 18 amino acids. Germline lookup yields CDR1 SGHAT and CDR2 FQNNGV. With 4 bases clipped from V and 0 bases from J, the junction kept 9 bases outside the gene matches.

The genes are TRBV29-1 and TRBJ1-2, with 7 bases matching TRBD1. Germline trimming cut 7 bases from V and 12 bases from J; bases unmatched to any gene: 17. There are 13 residues in the CDR3. Germline V lookup: CDR1 SQVTM, CDR2 ANQGSEA. This CDR3 is CSAMGQRLYGDTF. As DNA, the CDR3 is TGCAGCGCGATGGGACAGAGACTCTATGGTGACACCTTC.

This clonotype was counted a few times. This rearrangement joins TRBV2 to TRBJ2-3; D might be TRBD2 (6 bases). The CDR3 covers 15 residues. Looked up from germline, CDR1 is SNHLY and CDR2 is FYNNEI. Trimming pared 6 bases from V and 1 base from J, leaving 14 bases between. CDR3 protein: CASRRERVGTDTQYF. The CDR3 nucleotides are TGTGCCAGCAGAAGGGAGCGGGTTGGCACAGATACGCAGTATTTT. Variable domain in full (rest from reference TRBV2 and TRBJ2-3): EPEVTQTPSHQVTQMGQEVILRCVPISNHLYFYWYRQILGQKVEFLVSFYNNEISEKSEIFDDQFSVERPDGSNFTLKIRSTKLEDSAMYFCASRRERVGTDTQYFGPGTRLTVL.

This clonotype has more than one count but fewer than ten. Here the CDR3 DNA reads TGTGCCAGCAGTCCAGGGGGGAGACGCACTGAAGCTTTCTTT. This codes for CASSPGGRRTEAFF. The chain employs TRBV9 and TRBJ1-1; 7 bases are a match to TRBD1. V shed 5 bases and J 4 bases; nucleotides not matched to a gene: 8. The CDR3 spans 14 residues. Germline assignment: CDR1 SGDLS and CDR2 YYNGEE.

This clonotype has only a few counts. The CDR3 reads CASSFGRPTDTQYF. For the CDR3, the DNA is TGCGCCAGCAGCTTCGGACGACCCACAGATACGCAGTATTTT. V usage is TRBV5-1 and J usage is TRBJ2-3; D is uncertain. The CDR3 is 14 amino acids. CDR1 is SGHRS, CDR2 YFSETQ, per germline. V was pared by 2 bases and J by 2 bases, with 9 bases between.